Below, 9 T cell receptor beta chains from the same sample are listed, as sequenced in a study of T cells after posttransplantation cyclophosphamide. This table comes from immunoSEQ multiplex PCR, and its TCRdb copy is limited to in-frame clones, with some not included. The sample consists of 66,000 or so clones, about 93% of them appearing once. Sequencing was performed on PBMCs. All receptors come from a woman aged 25 to 39 in good health and a related stem cell transplant donor.

J is TRBJ2-4 and V is TRBV11-2; D gene uncertain. Per the germline V gene, CDR1 is SGHAT and CDR2 is FQNNGV. This CDR3 is built from 15 residues. V lost 2 bases and J lost 0, with 8 bases in between. CDR3 in DNA: TGTGCCAGCAGCTTAACGGGTATAGCCAAAAACATTCAGTACTTC. This sequence encodes CASSLTGIAKNIQYF.

This clone appeared once. The chain carries TRBV28 and TRBJ1-2; maybe TRBD1 (5 bases). Trimming removed 7 bases from V and 4 bases from J, with 10 bases in between. This CDR3 is built from 12 residues. Germline-derived CDR1 and CDR2 are MDHEN and SYDVKM. Here the CDR3 DNA reads TGTGCCAGCACGGCGACAGTCTATGGCTACACCTTC. Translating gives CASTATVYGYTF.

The CDR3 nucleotides read TGTGCCAGCAGCCCTGGGACAGGGTATCGCTATGGCTACACCTTC. This encodes CASSPGTGYRYGYTF. The chain employs TRBV5-6 and TRBJ1-2; TRBD1 matches 9 bases. This CDR3 contains 15 residues. V was clipped by 4 bases and J by 4 bases; unmatched bases: 8. Germline V gene lookup returns CDR1 SGHDT and CDR2 YYEEEE.

V usage is TRBV4-3 and J usage is TRBJ1-2; 8 positions agree with TRBD1. In germline, CDR1 is LGHNA, CDR2 YSLEER. The junction had 12 bases not matched to a gene; V was cut back by 6 bases and J by 3 bases. The CDR3 extends over 16 amino acids. CDR3 coding DNA: TGCGCCAGCAGTCACTCAGTTCAGGGGGCCCACTATGGCTACACCTTC. Amino acid sequence: CASSHSVQGAHYGYTF.

CDR3 sequence reads: CASSPIFTEAFF. The DNA for the CDR3 is TGTGCCAGCAGCCCCATTTTCACTGAAGCTTTCTTT. The chain links TRBV11-2 to TRBJ1-1; D uncertain. Germline values: CDR1 SGHAT, CDR2 FQNNGV. This CDR3 spans 12 amino acids. V dropped 5 bases and J dropped 4 bases, with 8 bases sitting between them.

CDR3 DNA sequence: TGCGCCAGCAGCTTGTACGGGACAGGGTCAGGCAATGAGCAGTTCTTC. This encodes CASSLYGTGSGNEQFF. J is TRBJ2-1 and V is TRBV5-1; 9 bases match TRBD1. Unmatched junction bases numbered 8, after V lost 1 base and J lost 6 bases. CDR1 SGHRS and CDR2 YFSETQ come from the germline V gene. The length of the CDR3 is 16 residues.

This clone was seen a single time. The chain employs TRBV28 and TRBJ1-3, with a weak D call TRBD1 (5 bases). The V gene lost 0 bases and the J gene lost 0 bases, with 18 bases spanning the gap. The CDR3 is 19 residues long. Germline V gene sequence: CDR1 MDHEN, CDR2 SYDVKM. CDR3 DNA: TGTGCCAGCAGTTTATGGGGATACAGGCAGGGAACCTCTGGAAACACCATATATTTT. Its protein is CASSLWGYRQGTSGNTIYF.

V is TRBV19 and J is TRBJ1-5; D gene ambiguous. The CDR3 spans 13 residues. Germline V lookup: CDR1 LNHDA, CDR2 SQIVND (reference sequence). The V and J ends lost 5 bases and 7 bases respectively, with 12 bases between them. The CDR3 coding sequence is TGTGCCAGTAGTCAGTGGCGGGAACAGCCCCAGCATTTT. Encoded protein: CASSQWREQPQHF.

The rearrangement joins TRBV19 to TRBJ2-4, with D perhaps matching TRBD1 (6 bases). The CDR3 is 14 amino acids. Germline-derived CDR1 and CDR2 are LNHDA and SQIVND (reference sequence). Trimming cost V 8 bases and J 2 bases, with 13 bases left between them. The CDR3 loop reads CASSNQGSKNIQYF. The CDR3 bases are TGTGCCAGTTCGAACCAGGGGTCCAAAAACATTCAGTACTTC.